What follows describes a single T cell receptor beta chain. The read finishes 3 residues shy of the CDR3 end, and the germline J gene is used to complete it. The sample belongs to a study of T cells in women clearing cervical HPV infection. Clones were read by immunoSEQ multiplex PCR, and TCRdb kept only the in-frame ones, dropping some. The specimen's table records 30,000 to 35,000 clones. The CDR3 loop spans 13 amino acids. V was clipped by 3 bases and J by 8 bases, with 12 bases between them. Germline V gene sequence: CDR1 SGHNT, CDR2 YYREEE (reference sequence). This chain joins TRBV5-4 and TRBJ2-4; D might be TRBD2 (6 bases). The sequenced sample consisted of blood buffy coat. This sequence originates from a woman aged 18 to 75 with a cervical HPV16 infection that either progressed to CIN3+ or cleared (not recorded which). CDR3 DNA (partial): TGTGCCAGCAGCTCACTAGCAACGGACATT. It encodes CASSSLATDI. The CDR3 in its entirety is CASSSLATDIQYF. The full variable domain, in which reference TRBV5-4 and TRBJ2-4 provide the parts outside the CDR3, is ETGVTQSPTHLIKTRGQQVTLRCSSQSGHNTVSWYQQALGQGPQFIFQYYREEENGRGNFPPRFSGLQFPNYSSELNVNALELDDSALYLCASSSLATDIQYFGAGTRLSVL.